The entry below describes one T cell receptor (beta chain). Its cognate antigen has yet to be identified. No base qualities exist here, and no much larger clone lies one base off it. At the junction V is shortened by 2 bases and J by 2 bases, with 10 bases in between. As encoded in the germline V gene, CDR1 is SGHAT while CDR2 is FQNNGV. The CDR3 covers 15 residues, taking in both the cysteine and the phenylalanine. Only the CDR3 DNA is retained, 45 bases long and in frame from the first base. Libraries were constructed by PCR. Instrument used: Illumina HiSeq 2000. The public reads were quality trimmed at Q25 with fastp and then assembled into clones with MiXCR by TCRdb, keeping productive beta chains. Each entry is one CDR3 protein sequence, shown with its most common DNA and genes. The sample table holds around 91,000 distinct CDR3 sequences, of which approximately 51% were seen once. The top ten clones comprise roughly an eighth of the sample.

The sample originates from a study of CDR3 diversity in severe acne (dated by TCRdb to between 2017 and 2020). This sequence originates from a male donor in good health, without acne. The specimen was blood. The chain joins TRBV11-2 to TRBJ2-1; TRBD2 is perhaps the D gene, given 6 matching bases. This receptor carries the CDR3 CASSLSQRAYNEQFF. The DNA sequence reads TGTGCCAGCAGCTTATCCCAGCGGGCCTACAATGAGCAGTTCTTC.